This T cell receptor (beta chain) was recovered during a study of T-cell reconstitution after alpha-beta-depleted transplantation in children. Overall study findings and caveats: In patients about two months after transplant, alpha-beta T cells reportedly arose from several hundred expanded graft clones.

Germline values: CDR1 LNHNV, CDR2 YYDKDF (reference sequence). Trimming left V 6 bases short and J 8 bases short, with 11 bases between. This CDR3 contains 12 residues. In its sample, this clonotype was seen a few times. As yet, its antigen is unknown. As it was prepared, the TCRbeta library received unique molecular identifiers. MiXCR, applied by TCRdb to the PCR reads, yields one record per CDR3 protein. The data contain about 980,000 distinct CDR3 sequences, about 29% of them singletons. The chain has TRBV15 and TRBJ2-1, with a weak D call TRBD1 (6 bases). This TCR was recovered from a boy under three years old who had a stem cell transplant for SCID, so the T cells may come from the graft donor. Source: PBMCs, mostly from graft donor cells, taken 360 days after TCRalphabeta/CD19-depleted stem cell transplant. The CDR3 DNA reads TGTGCCACCAGTGAGGGGGAAGATGAGCAGTTCTTC. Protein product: CATSEGEDEQFF.